This T cell receptor (beta chain) emerged from a study of CD4+ T cells in melanoma. This clone is medium-sized (0.01 to 0.1%) by share. Its target is not known. This CDR3 region has 13 residues. The junction had 2 bases not matched to a gene; V was cut back by 5 bases and J by 2 bases. Looked up from germline, CDR1 is SGHVS and CDR2 is FQNEAQ. Findings of the study overall: A reported correlation linked neoantigen-specific CD4+ T cells to CD8+, macrophage and B cell function. In melanoma, neoantigen-specific CD4+ T cells reportedly differed in differentiation state.

Sequenced by immunoSEQ multiplex PCR; TCRdb stores in-frame clones only, minus some. The sample holds 10,000 to 12,000 clones, roughly three fifths seen once. The rearrangement uses TRBV7-8 and TRBJ2-7; TRBD1 matches 8 bases. The clonotype was recovered from a human donor with melanoma. Sample: cells from a culture (not recorded whether cultured in vitro). In DNA form, the CDR3 reads TGTGCCAGCAGCGTGGGACAGGCCTACGAGCAGTACTTC. Its translation: CASSVGQAYEQYF.